This T cell receptor beta chain appears in the sequencing data of a study of graft-versus-host responses after intestinal transplantation. Study observations and caveats: Patients who carried graft-donor T cell macrochimerism also had high graft-versus-host to host-versus-graft clonal ratios in their allografts.

TCRdb's copy holds only in-frame clones and misses some; the assay was immunoSEQ multiplex PCR. The sample yields about 97,000 clones, roughly 91% seen once. Germline V gene data show CDR1 as SEHNR and CDR2 as FQNEAQ (reference sequence). V was clipped by 5 bases and J by 6 bases; unmatched bases: 1. The CDR3 contains 13 residues. On this clone: Its cognate antigen is unknown.

V and J are TRBV7-9 and TRBJ1-6, with 7 bases that match TRBD1. The sequence derives from a human donor who was the organ donor for an intestinal transplant. The input for sequencing was unstimulated CD4+ T cells sorted from spleen or lymph node cells, taken before transplant. The CDR3 sequence is CASSNRGNSPLHF. The DNA of the CDR3 is TGTGCCAGCAGCAACAGGGGTAATTCACCCCTCCACTTT.